These 26 T cell receptor beta chains originate from one sample sequenced in a study of cytomegalovirus exposure and HLA in healthy donors. Profiled with immunoSEQ multiplex PCR; TCRdb holds only in-frame clones, not every one. Among roughly 220,000 clones listed, roughly 84% were seen once. Sequenced material: PBMCs. Every receptor here comes from a woman under 40 in good health and CMV-seropositive.

The rearrangement joins TRBV11-2 to TRBJ2-7, with unresolved D. This CDR3 has 14 residues. From germline, CDR1 is SGHAT and CDR2 FQNNGV. Between the trimmed V and J ends, which lost 2 bases and 5 bases, there was a span of 13 bases. The CDR3 DNA sequence: TGTGCCAGCAGCTTAAGCCTAGGTTCTGACGAGCAGTACTTC. It specifies CASSLSLGSDEQYF.

The chain recombines TRBV7-9 with TRBJ2-3, with 8 nucleotides matching TRBD2. V lost 6 bases to trimming and J lost 0 bases; unmatched junction nucleotides: 11. Germline V gene data show CDR1 as SEHNR and CDR2 as FQNEAQ (reference sequence). The CDR3 extends over 17 amino acids. Written as DNA, the CDR3 is TGTGCCAGCAGAAGACTAGCGTCGCAAGCTAGCACAGATACGCAGTATTTT. Translating gives CASRRLASQASTDTQYF.

The chain recombines TRBV5-1 with TRBJ1-2, with D maybe TRBD1 (6 bases). Trimming pared 3 bases from V and 5 bases from J, leaving 8 bases between. The CDR3 consists of 12 residues. CDR1 is SGHRS, CDR2 YFSETQ, per germline. CDR3 residues: CASSSGAYGYTF. The CDR3 DNA follows: TGCGCCAGCAGCTCGGGGGCGTATGGCTACACCTTC.

The rearrangement uses TRBV27 and TRBJ2-5, with D possibly TRBD2 on 5 matching bases. The CDR3 has 16 amino acids. The V gene's germline CDR1 is MNHEY and CDR2 SMNVEV (reference sequence). V was pared by 0 bases and J by 2 bases, with 13 bases between. The CDR3 DNA sequence: TGTGCCAGCAGTTTATCGCGACTAACCCTACAAGAGACCCAGTACTTC. Protein: CASSLSRLTLQETQYF.

The chain joins TRBV4-2 to TRBJ2-1; TRBD1 might be the D (6 bases). The CDR3 covers 13 residues. Trimming took off 11 bases at V and 8 bases at J, with 19 bases between the two ends. In germline, CDR1 is LGHNA, CDR2 YNFKEQ. CDR3 sequence reads: CAASRGGVDEQFF. CDR3 sequence (DNA): TGTGCCGCATCCAGGGGTGGGGTCGATGAGCAGTTCTTC.

This clone was picked up a small number of times. J is TRBJ2-6 and V is TRBV4-3; TRBD1 matches 7 bases. This CDR3 region has 16 residues. Germline CDR1 reads LGHNA; CDR2 reads YSLEER. The V segment lost 4 bases and the J segment 3 bases; nucleotides outside the gene matches: 6. CDR3 DNA: TGCGCCAGCAGCCCCAGAGGGGGCGATGGGGCCAACGTCCTGACTTTC. Translated: CASSPRGGDGANVLTF.

The chain links TRBV27 to TRBJ2-1; tentatively, D is TRBD2 (6 bases). Per the germline V gene, CDR1 is MNHEY and CDR2 is SMNVEV (reference sequence). With 11 bases removed from V and 5 bases from J, the gap between germline ends came to 13 bases. CDR3 size: 12 residues. This CDR3 is CAAGIVHNEQFF. In DNA form, the CDR3 reads TGTGCCGCGGGAATCGTCCACAATGAGCAGTTCTTC.

J is TRBJ2-7 and V is TRBV6-5; the match to TRBD1 covers 7 bases. The V segment lost 6 bases and the J segment 2 bases; nucleotides outside the gene matches: 7. Germline V gene sequence: CDR1 MNHEY, CDR2 SVGAGI. The CDR3 length is 14 residues. The CDR3 sequence is CASRPDRRAYEQYF. The CDR3 nucleotides read TGTGCCAGCAGACCGGACAGGCGAGCCTACGAGCAGTACTTC.

V is TRBV27 and J is TRBJ2-3, with D possibly matching TRBD2 (6 bases). V was clipped by 5 bases and J by 9 bases, with 21 bases between them. This CDR3 has 15 amino acids. The germline gives CDR1 MNHEY, CDR2 SMNVEV (reference sequence). The CDR3 bases are TGTGCCAGCAGTCCCTCAGGGTTTTCGGGGGACACGCAGTATTTT. Translated: CASSPSGFSGDTQYF.

The rearrangement joins TRBV15 to TRBJ2-5; 14 bases agree with TRBD2. The germline gives CDR1 LNHNV, CDR2 YYDKDF (reference sequence). The CDR3 covers 17 residues. V was pared by 0 bases and J by 3 bases, with 3 bases of the junction left unmatched. In nucleotides, the CDR3 is TGTGCCACCAGCAGAGATGGGACTAGCGGGAGTGAAGAGACCCAGTACTTC. Its translation: CATSRDGTSGSEETQYF.

This clone was observed a handful of times. The genes are TRBV7-9 and TRBJ2-4, with D uncertain. Germline V gene data show CDR1 as SEHNR and CDR2 as FQNEAQ (reference sequence). The germline V and J ends were trimmed by 5 bases and 2 bases, with 13 bases remaining between them. CDR3 length: 15 residues. The CDR3, as DNA: TGTGCCAGCAGCCTCCCCGGGCCCACCAAAAACATTCAGTACTTC. This codes for CASSLPGPTKNIQYF.

The rearrangement links TRBV7-8 to TRBJ2-7; 9 bases fit TRBD1. This CDR3 has 15 amino acids. The V segment lost 4 bases and the J segment 7 bases; nucleotides outside the gene matches: 11. The germline V gene has CDR1 SGHVS and CDR2 FQNEAQ. The DNA of the CDR3 is TGTGCCAGCAGCTGGACCGGGACAGGGCGGCGTGAGCAGTACTTC. Protein: CASSWTGTGRREQYF.

The chain recombines TRBV20-1 with TRBJ1-4; D is perhaps TRBD1 (5 bases). The CDR3 runs to 10 residues. Trimming shortened V by 1 base and J by 15 bases, and 9 bases separated the two germline ends. CDR1 and CDR2 from the germline V gene are DFQATT and SNEGSKA (reference sequence). The CDR3 loop is CSARAGGLFF. CDR3 coding DNA: TGCAGTGCTAGAGCGGGGGGTTTGTTTTTT.

V usage is TRBV13 and J usage is TRBJ1-2; the match to TRBD1 covers 8 bases. The germline CDR1 and CDR2 sequences are PRHDT and FYEKMQ (reference sequence). V shed 4 bases, J shed 4 bases, and the junction held 14 bases outside the gene matches. The CDR3 has 17 residues. In DNA, the CDR3 is TGTGCCAGCAGCTCTCCCCGAAGGGACAGGTATGGCTATGGCTACACCTTC. The encoded protein is CASSSPRRDRYGYGYTF. The entire variable domain, with the rest obtained from reference TRBV13 and TRBJ1-2, is as follows: AAGVIQSPRHLIKEKRETATLKCYPIPRHDTVYWYQQGPGQDPQFLISFYEKMQSDKGSIPDRFSAQQFSDYHSELNMSSLELGDSALYFCASSSPRRDRYGYGYTFGSGTRLTVV.

The gene calls are TRBV30 and TRBJ1-3; D not resolved. The CDR3 runs to 12 residues. Germline-derived CDR1 and CDR2 are GTSNPN and SVGIG (reference sequence). CDR3 sequence (DNA): TGTGCTGCAATATCCTCTGGAAACACCATATATTTT. Translated: CAAISSGNTIYF. Supplemented by reference TRBV30 and TRBJ1-3, the full variable domain reads SQTIHQWPATLVQPVGSPLSLECTVEGTSNPNLYWYRQAAGRGLQLLFYSVGIGQISSEVPQNLSASRPQDRQFILSSKKLLLSDSGFYLCAAISSGNTIYFGEGSWLTVV.

The J gene is TRBJ1-5, the V gene TRBV10-3; no reliable D call. Germline-derived CDR1 and CDR2 are ENHRY and SYGVKD. This CDR3 contains 15 residues. Trimming took 0 bases from V and 7 from J, leaving 13 bases between them. CDR3 bases: TGTGCCATCAGTGAGTCTGGTGCTGAGGACCAGCCCCAGCATTTT. Protein sequence: CAISESGAEDQPQHF.

This chain connects TRBV13 to TRBJ2-1; 13 nucleotides line up with TRBD2. V lost 3 bases, J lost 2 bases, and 7 bases stayed unmatched. This CDR3 has 18 amino acids. Germline CDR1 reads PRHDT; CDR2 reads FYEKMQ (reference sequence). CDR3 in DNA: TGTGCCAGCAGCTTCCCAAGCGGACTAGCGGGGGCCTACAATGAGCAGTTCTTC. Amino acid sequence: CASSFPSGLAGAYNEQFF.

V usage is TRBV11-2 and J usage is TRBJ2-7, with D possibly matching TRBD2 (5 bases). Trimming left V 2 bases short and J 1 base short, with 9 bases between. From germline, CDR1 is SGHAT and CDR2 FQNNGV. The CDR3 is made up of 14 amino acids. The CDR3 DNA sequence: TGTGCCAGCAGCTTATCGAGCGGATCCTACGAGCAGTACTTC. This codes for CASSLSSGSYEQYF.

Remarks on this clone: Given a much more abundant clone one base away, this may be a read error. The V call is TRBV11-2, the J call TRBJ1-5; D call uncertain. Trimming shortened V by 5 bases and J by 0 bases, and 5 bases separated the two germline ends. CDR1 is SGHAT and CDR2 is FQNNGV in the germline V gene. The CDR3 loop spans 13 amino acids. CDR3 in amino acids: CASSGSSNQPQHF. CDR3 sequence (DNA): TGTGCCAGCAGCGGTTCTAGCAATCAGCCCCAGCATTTT.

This sequence joins TRBV28 and TRBJ2-1; 10 nucleotides align to TRBD2. Losses at the gene ends were 0 bases for V and 6 bases for J; bases not matched to a gene: 2. Germline V gene lookup returns CDR1 MDHEN and CDR2 SYDVKM. CDR3 length: 15 amino acids. The DNA for the CDR3 is TGTGCCAGCAGTTTATGGGCTAGCGGGAGCAATGAGCAGTTCTTC. Protein sequence: CASSLWASGSNEQFF.

This chain links TRBV29-1 with TRBJ2-5, with D possibly TRBD2 on 5 matching bases. CDR3 length equals 13 residues. Trimming pared 4 bases from V and 0 bases from J, leaving 9 bases between. The germline gives CDR1 SQVTM, CDR2 ANQGSEA. The CDR3 DNA reads as TGCAGCGTTGGATCGGGGTACCAAGAGACCCAGTACTTC. Protein product: CSVGSGYQETQYF.

V and J are TRBV6-1 and TRBJ1-3; maybe TRBD1 (5 bases). The germline V gene encodes CDR1 MNHNS and CDR2 SASEGT. The CDR3 has 15 residues. V shed 6 bases and J shed 0 bases, with 12 bases lying between them. The CDR3, as DNA: TGTGCCAGCAGGAACCCAGGGAGCTCTGGAAACACCATATATTTT. This translates into CASRNPGSSGNTIYF.

This clone was seen a few times. The chain is built from TRBV27 and TRBJ2-7; D is perhaps TRBD1 (6 bases). There are 13 residues in the CDR3. Germline loops: CDR1 MNHEY, CDR2 SMNVEV (reference sequence). With 7 bases removed from V and 1 base from J, the gap between germline ends came to 11 bases. For the CDR3, the DNA is TGTGCCAGCAAGGGAACAGGGTCCTACGAGCAGTACTTC. Its translation: CASKGTGSYEQYF.

This clone was detected a few times. The J gene is TRBJ2-5, the V gene TRBV9; unclear D gene. Germline CDR1 is SGDLS and CDR2 is YYNGEE. There are 13 residues in the CDR3. V was cut by 4 bases and J by 7 bases, with 14 bases left in between. The CDR3 region has the DNA TGTGCCAGCAGCCCCCTAAATGGTGGGACCCAGTACTTC. Amino acids: CASSPLNGGTQYF. Drawing the rest from reference TRBV9 and TRBJ2-5, the complete variable domain is DSGVTQTPKHLITATGQRVTLRCSPRSGDLSVYWYQQSLDQGLQFLIQYYNGEERAKGNILERFSAQQFPDLHSELNLSSLELGDSALYFCASSPLNGGTQYFGPGTRLLVL.

The chain joins TRBV6-5 to TRBJ1-2; unclear D gene. Germline CDR1 MNHEY, CDR2 SVGAGI. The CDR3 spans 16 residues. The ends were cut back, 2 bases at V and 4 bases at J, with 17 bases in the middle. CDR3: CASSYGLLGSSYGYTF. The CDR3 nucleotides are TGTGCCAGCAGTTACGGTCTACTGGGATCATCCTATGGCTACACCTTC.

The chain links TRBV27 to TRBJ1-1; a weak D match, TRBD1 (6 bases). The CDR3 is 14 amino acids. V lost 2 bases, J lost 5 bases, and 12 bases lay in between. Germline-derived CDR1 and CDR2 are MNHEY and SMNVEV (reference sequence). The DNA for the CDR3 is TGTGCCAGCAGTTTAGGGGGGGCTTGGACTGAAGCTTTCTTT. Protein product: CASSLGGAWTEAFF.